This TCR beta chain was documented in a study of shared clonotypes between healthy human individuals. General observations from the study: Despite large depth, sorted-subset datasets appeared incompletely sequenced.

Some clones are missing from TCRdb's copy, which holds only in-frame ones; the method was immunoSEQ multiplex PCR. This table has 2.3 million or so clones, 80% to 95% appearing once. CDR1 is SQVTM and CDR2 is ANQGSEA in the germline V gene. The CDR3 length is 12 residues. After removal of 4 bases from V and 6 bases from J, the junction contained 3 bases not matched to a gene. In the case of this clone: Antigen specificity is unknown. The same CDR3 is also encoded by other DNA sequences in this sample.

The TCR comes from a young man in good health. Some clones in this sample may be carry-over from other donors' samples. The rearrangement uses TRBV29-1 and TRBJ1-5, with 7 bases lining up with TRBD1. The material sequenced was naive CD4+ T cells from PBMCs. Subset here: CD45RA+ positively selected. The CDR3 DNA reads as TGCAGCGTTGCAGGGGGAGGTCAGCCCCAGCATTTT. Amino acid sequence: CSVAGGGQPQHF.